This passage covers 21 T cell receptor beta chains from one sample sequenced in a study of blood T cell repertoires in COVID-19. Assay: immunoSEQ multiplex PCR; the TCRdb copy retains only in-frame clones and omits some. Counted here are fewer than 500,000 clones, 87% occurring once; the ten biggest clones make up 0.7%. Source material: PBMCs or T cells enriched from blood (not recorded which). The receptors stem from a woman aged 18-30 years who had recovered from COVID-19.

The V gene is TRBV5-5, the J gene TRBJ1-3, with 8 bases identical to TRBD1. The CDR3 loop spans 15 amino acids. Germline CDR1 SGHKS, CDR2 YYEKEE (reference sequence). J lost 2 bases, V lost 4 bases, and 5 bases had no gene match. CDR3 sequence: CASSRVTGAGNTIYF. The CDR3 DNA sequence: TGTGCCAGCAGCCGCGTGACAGGGGCTGGAAACACCATATATTTT.

The chain links TRBV18 to TRBJ2-5; D unresolved. This CDR3 is 12 amino acids long. CDR1 KGHSH and CDR2 LQKENI come from the germline V gene. V lost 5 bases, J lost 0 bases, and 4 bases lay in between. CDR3 sequence: CASSADQETQYF. CDR3 DNA: TGTGCCAGCTCAGCGGACCAAGAGACCCAGTACTTC. Filled out from reference TRBV18 and TRBJ2-5, the complete variable domain reads NAGVMQNPRHLVRRRGQEARLRCSPMKGHSHVYWYRQLPEEGLKFMVYLQKENIIDESGMPKERFSAEFPKEGPSILRIQQVVRGDSAAYFCASSADQETQYFGPGTRLLVL.

This sequence joins TRBV2 and TRBJ1-5; tentative D call: TRBD1 (6 bases). Germline V gives CDR1 SNHLY, CDR2 FYNNEI. The V end lost 11 bases, the J end lost 1 base, and 18 bases lay between the germline ends. The CDR3 contains 15 residues. The CDR3 here is CASRQVADSNQPQHF. DNA of the CDR3: TGTGCCTCTCGACAGGTTGCAGACAGCAATCAGCCCCAGCATTTT.

J is TRBJ1-3 and V is TRBV5-1; D is possibly TRBD1 (6 bases). V lost 3 bases, J lost 4 bases, and 8 bases lay in between. The CDR3 is 13 residues long. Germline V lookup: CDR1 SGHRS, CDR2 YFSETQ. CDR3 nucleotide sequence: TGCGCCAGCAGCTCCGGACAGGGAAACACCATATATTTT. Translation gives CASSSGQGNTIYF.

The chain combines TRBV18 with TRBJ2-7; TRBD2 agrees at 9 bases. J lost 2 bases, V lost 3 bases, and 5 bases had no gene match. Germline assignment: CDR1 KGHSH and CDR2 LQKENI. The CDR3 loop spans 15 amino acids. CDR3: CASSPIAGDAYEQYF. For the CDR3, the DNA is TGTGCCAGCTCACCCATAGCGGGGGACGCCTACGAGCAGTACTTC.

The gene calls are TRBV5-4 and TRBJ2-7; 9 nucleotides align to TRBD1. The CDR3 runs to 15 residues. With V trimmed by 4 bases and J by 2 bases, 7 bases remained unmatched. In germline, CDR1 is SGHNT, CDR2 YYREEE (reference sequence). The CDR3 nucleotides read TGTGCCAGCAGCGCCCGGGACAGGGATACCTACGAGCAGTACTTC. It is translated as CASSARDRDTYEQYF.

This chain uses TRBV19 with TRBJ1-4, with TRBD1 as a possible D gene (5 bases). Trimming took 9 bases from V and 8 from J, leaving 16 bases between them. This CDR3 region has 13 residues. Germline-derived CDR1 and CDR2 are LNHDA and SQIVND (reference sequence). The CDR3 DNA is TGTGCCAGCCGAGTCAGGGTCGGAGAAAAACTGTTTTTT. This gives the protein CASRVRVGEKLFF.

The J gene is TRBJ1-1, the V gene TRBV30, with 7 nucleotides matching TRBD1. The trim removed 1 base at V and 7 bases at J, leaving 3 bases unmatched. Germline CDR1 GTSNPN, CDR2 SVGIG (reference sequence). The CDR3 runs to 12 residues. The CDR3, as DNA: TGTGCCTGGAGTGAAGGGGGCGGTGAAGCTTTCTTT. Its translation is CAWSEGGGEAFF.

J is TRBJ1-5 and V is TRBV14, with D tentatively TRBD1 (6 bases). CDR3 length: 16 residues. Trimming took 0 bases from V and 2 from J, leaving 11 bases between them. CDR1 and CDR2 (germline): SGHDN, FVKESK. The DNA for the CDR3 is TGTGCCAGCAGCCAAGAACAGGGTCCAGGCAATCAGCCCCAGCATTTT. This translates into CASSQEQGPGNQPQHF. Complete variable domain (other parts from reference TRBV14 and TRBJ1-5): EAGVTQFPSHSVIEKGQTVTLRCDPISGHDNLYWYRRVMGKEIKFLLHFVKESKQDESGMPNNRFLAERTGGTYSTLKVQPAELEDSGVYFCASSQEQGPGNQPQHFGDGTRLSIL.

The chain is built from TRBV24-1 and TRBJ2-2; D might be TRBD2 (6 bases). V was pared by 3 bases and J by 1 base, with 8 bases between. Germline loops: CDR1 KGHDR, CDR2 SFDVKD. The CDR3 extends over 15 amino acids. The CDR3 DNA sequence: TGTGCCACCAGTGATAGGAGGGGGAACACCGGGGAGCTGTTTTTT. Translated: CATSDRRGNTGELFF.

This clone came up a few times. The V and J genes are TRBV28 and TRBJ1-4; D unclear. V lost 6 bases and J 8 bases, leaving 19 bases between the germline ends. The length of the CDR3 is 15 residues. The germline gives CDR1 MDHEN, CDR2 SYDVKM. This CDR3 reads CASRTAVAPWEKLFF. In DNA, the CDR3 is TGTGCCAGCAGAACTGCGGTGGCCCCTTGGGAAAAACTGTTTTTT.

The chain couples TRBV10-1 to TRBJ2-3; possibly TRBD1 for D (5 bases). Germline V gene data show CDR1 as WNHNN and CDR2 as SYGVQD (reference sequence). V was cut by 3 bases and J by 11 bases, with 15 bases left in between. The CDR3 has 13 amino acids. CDR3 bases: TGCGCCAGCAGTGACCGGACAACTCTAAAGCAGTATTTT. This translates into CASSDRTTLKQYF.

The chain uses TRBV4-2 and TRBJ1-3; TRBD1 agrees at 9 bases. Trimming removed 10 bases from V and 4 bases from J; junction bases left unmatched: 5. The CDR3 totals 13 residues. The germline CDR1 and CDR2 sequences are LGHNA and YNFKEQ. The CDR3 region is CATSGTGGNTIYF. The CDR3 DNA follows: TGTGCCACCTCCGGGACAGGGGGAAACACCATATATTTT.

This chain links TRBV2 with TRBJ2-1, with a tentative D call TRBD1 (5 bases). There are 15 residues in the CDR3. Germline V gene data show CDR1 as SNHLY and CDR2 as FYNNEI. Trimming cost V 6 bases and J 0 bases, with 12 bases left between them. CDR3 nucleotides: TGTGCCAGCAGCGTGCAGGGCCTCTCCTACAATGAGCAGTTCTTC. The encoded protein is CASSVQGLSYNEQFF.

The chain joins TRBV5-4 to TRBJ2-1; the D gene is possibly TRBD2 (6 bases). The V and J ends lost 0 bases and 10 bases respectively, with 14 bases between them. Germline loops: CDR1 SGHNT, CDR2 YYREEE (reference sequence). The CDR3 covers 14 residues. CDR3 residues: CASSLATSSSEQFF. Here the CDR3 DNA reads TGTGCCAGCAGCTTGGCTACTAGCAGTTCCGAGCAGTTCTTC.

The rearrangement links TRBV6-5 to TRBJ1-3, with D uncertain. Trimming took 6 bases from V and 6 from J, leaving 6 bases between them. The CDR3 runs to 11 residues. Germline CDR1 and CDR2: MNHEY and SVGAGI. The CDR3 DNA is TGTGCCAGCAGGTGGGCAAACACCATATATTTT. It yields the protein CASRWANTIYF.

The chain carries TRBV2 and TRBJ1-5, with D tentatively TRBD1 (6 bases). The V gene's germline CDR1 is SNHLY and CDR2 FYNNEI. V was trimmed by 5 bases and J by 4 bases, leaving 12 bases between them. This CDR3 is built from 14 residues. The CDR3 sequence: CASSSDSTNQPQHF. CDR3 nucleotide sequence: TGTGCCAGCAGTTCGGACAGCACTAATCAGCCCCAGCATTTT. The whole variable domain, remainder taken from reference TRBV2 and TRBJ1-5, is EPEVTQTPSHQVTQMGQEVILRCVPISNHLYFYWYRQILGQKVEFLVSFYNNEISEKSEIFDDQFSVERPDGSNFTLKIRSTKLEDSAMYFCASSSDSTNQPQHFGDGTRLSIL.

This clone was counted between two and nine times. The V call is TRBV6-5, the J call TRBJ1-6; possible D gene TRBD1, 6 bases. Trimming pared 2 bases from V and 9 bases from J, leaving 14 bases between. CDR1 and CDR2 from the germline V gene are MNHEY and SVGAGI. There are 15 residues in the CDR3. The CDR3 DNA follows: TGTGCCAGCAGTTACGAACAGGGAACGAGTTCACCCCTCCACTTT. This sequence encodes CASSYEQGTSSPLHF.

This CDR3 reads CASSMWQGGPGELFF. CDR3 coding DNA: TGTGCCAGTAGTATGTGGCAGGGGGGCCCCGGGGAGCTGTTTTTT. The rearrangement joins TRBV19 to TRBJ2-2, with D possibly TRBD1 on 7 matching bases. Deletions cut 3 bases from V and 6 bases from J, with 14 bases between. CDR3 length equals 15 residues. Germline assignment: CDR1 LNHDA and CDR2 SQIVND (reference sequence).

The chain employs TRBV5-1 and TRBJ2-7; D may be TRBD2 (6 bases). V was shortened by 2 bases and J by 2 bases, with 11 bases between the two germline ends. Germline values: CDR1 SGHRS, CDR2 YFSETQ. The CDR3 has 14 residues. CDR3 coding DNA: TGCGCCAGCAGCTTCAGGGAGGTACCCTACGAGCAGTACTTC. Protein: CASSFREVPYEQYF.

Remarks on this clone: One end of the junction fails to match germline, which may point to a read error. The rearrangement joins TRBV28 to TRBJ1-6; D unresolved. There are 14 residues in the CDR3. Germline CDR1 MDHEN, CDR2 SYDVKM. The CDR3 DNA reads as TGTGCCAGCAGCTTATCCGAGTATAATTCACCCCTCCACTTT. Amino acids: CASSLSEYNSPLHF.